This is a list of T cell receptor beta chains from one sample in a study of type 1 regulatory T cells. Antigens for these TCRs are unknown. From the reads, TCRdb called clonotypes with MiXCR, one entry per CDR3 protein. This sample has some 21,000 distinct CDR3 sequences, with approximately 44% found just once. The sequencing input was cultured T cells, either the whole culture or a sorted T cell fraction (not recorded which). The receptors stem from a human donor in good health. Both conserved end residues are part of each CDR3. The D gene is left open where the match is weak. Clone sizes are given selectively: once, few, many, or a class where the clone is expanded.

CDR3: CVSGLAGGYGYTF
DNA: TGTGTTTCGGGCCTGGCAGGGGGCTACGGCTACACCTTC
J: TRBJ1-2
D: TRBD1
V: TRBV27
size: NA

CDR3: CASKGGTGSHEQFF
DNA: TGTGCCAGCAAAGGAGGGACAGGGTCACATGAGCAGTTCTTC
J: TRBJ2-1
D: TRBD1
V: TRBV2
size: few

CDR3: CASSPSGGPQETQYF
DNA: TGTGCCAGCAGCCCTAGCGGGGGGCCGCAAGAGACCCAGTACTTC
J: TRBJ2-5
D: TRBD2
V: TRBV6-1
size: few

CDR3: CASSQDAYEQYF
DNA: TGTGCCAGCAGCCAAGATGCCTACGAGCAGTACTTC
J: TRBJ2-7
D: NA
V: TRBV4-2
size: NA

CDR3: CASSRWAASGNTIYF
DNA: TGTGCCAGCAGCCGATGGGCCGCCTCTGGAAACACCATATATTTT
J: TRBJ1-3
D: NA
V: TRBV3-1
size: few

CDR3: CSVRPLVAGEQETQYF
DNA: TGCAGTGTTAGGCCTCTGGTAGCGGGGGAGCAAGAGACCCAGTACTTC
J: TRBJ2-5
D: TRBD2
V: TRBV20-1
size: NA

CDR3: CASSQALAVLYEQFF
DNA: TGTGCCAGCAGCCAAGCGCTAGCGGTCCTCTACGAGCAGTTCTTC
J: TRBJ2-1
D: TRBD2
V: TRBV4-2
size: NA

CDR3: CSARDWTQGTGELFF
DNA: TGCAGTGCTAGAGATTGGACACAAGGAACCGGGGAGCTGTTTTTT
J: TRBJ2-2
D: NA
V: TRBV20-1
size: once

CDR3: CSARRATYQETQYF
DNA: TGCAGTGCTAGAAGGGCCACTTACCAAGAGACCCAGTACTTC
J: TRBJ2-5
D: NA
V: TRBV20-1
size: NA

CDR3: CASSLAFYGTGKNEQFF
DNA: TGTGCCAGCAGCTTAGCCTTTTATGGGACAGGAAAAAATGAGCAGTTCTTC
J: TRBJ2-1
D: TRBD1
V: TRBV7-2
size: NA

CDR3: CASSRTSEDSYEQYF
DNA: TGCGCCAGCAGCCGAACATCGGAGGACAGCTACGAGCAGTACTTC
J: TRBJ2-7
D: NA
V: TRBV4-3
size: NA

CDR3: CASSQGTGATNEKLFF
DNA: TGTGCCAGCAGCCAGGGGACAGGAGCAACTAATGAAAAACTGTTTTTT
J: TRBJ1-4
D: TRBD1
V: TRBV5-5
size: NA

CDR3: CASSKGRVYQPQHF
DNA: TGTGCCAGCAGCAAGGGAAGGGTATACCAGCCCCAGCATTTT
J: TRBJ1-5
D: NA
V: TRBV6-6
size: NA

CDR3: CASSEWVAGSGYTF
DNA: TGTGCCAGCAGTGAATGGGTCGCAGGATCGGGCTACACCTTC
J: TRBJ1-2
D: NA
V: TRBV25-1
size: NA

CDR3: CASSFGWRTGQETQYF
DNA: TGTGCCAGCAGTTTCGGCTGGAGGACAGGTCAAGAGACCCAGTACTTC
J: TRBJ2-5
D: TRBD1
V: TRBV27
size: NA

CDR3: CSASTNRGNTGELFF
DNA: TGCAGTGCTAGCACTAACAGGGGGAACACCGGGGAGCTGTTTTTT
J: TRBJ2-2
D: TRBD1
V: TRBV20-1
size: medium-sized

CDR3: CASSLNWGGGIQETQYF
DNA: TGTGCCAGCAGCCTGAACTGGGGCGGGGGCATCCAAGAGACCCAGTACTTC
J: TRBJ2-5
D: NA
V: TRBV7-2
size: NA

CDR3: CAGRAGGFREKLFF
DNA: TGTGCCGGCCGGGCCGGGGGGTTTCGTGAAAAACTGTTTTTT
J: TRBJ1-4
D: NA
V: TRBV30
size: NA

CDR3: CASSQGVTLPPSTDTQYF
DNA: TGTGCCAGCAGCCAAGGTGTCACCCTACCACCCTCGACAGATACGCAGTATTTT
J: TRBJ2-3
D: NA
V: TRBV3-1
size: NA

CDR3: CAISPGQLLYGYTF
DNA: TGTGCCATCAGCCCGGGACAGCTTCTCTATGGCTACACCTTC
J: TRBJ1-2
D: TRBD1
V: TRBV10-3
size: once

CDR3: CSAGGRTGVSYEQYF
DNA: TGCAGTGCTGGGGGTCGGACAGGGGTCTCCTACGAGCAGTACTTC
J: TRBJ2-7
D: TRBD1
V: TRBV20-1
size: few

CDR3: CASTVDRRGNQPQHF
DNA: TGTGCCAGTACCGTTGACAGGAGGGGCAATCAGCCCCAGCATTTT
J: TRBJ1-5
D: NA
V: TRBV19
size: few

CDR3: CAISPTSRGLETQYF
DNA: TGTGCCATCAGTCCGACTAGCAGGGGATTGGAGACCCAGTATTTC
J: TRBJ2-5
D: NA
V: TRBV10-3
size: NA

CDR3: CASSPRWYSYGYTF
DNA: TGTGCCAGCAGTCCCCGGTGGTACTCCTATGGCTACACCTTC
J: TRBJ1-2
D: NA
V: TRBV6-6
size: many

CDR3: CASCLSYSSYNEQFF
DNA: TGTGCCAGCTGCCTGAGTTATAGCTCCTACAATGAGCAGTTCTTC
J: TRBJ2-1
D: NA
V: TRBV6-1
size: medium-sized

CDR3: CASITGLSGNTIYF
DNA: TGTGCCAGCATTACGGGCCTCTCTGGAAACACCATATATTTT
J: TRBJ1-3
D: NA
V: TRBV2
size: NA

CDR3: CATSGAAHSGANVLTF
DNA: TGTGCCACCAGTGGGGCAGCACACTCTGGGGCCAACGTCCTGACTTTC
J: TRBJ2-6
D: NA
V: TRBV24-1
size: NA

CDR3: CSARESSYEQYF
DNA: TGCAGTGCTAGAGAATCCTCCTACGAGCAGTACTTC
J: TRBJ2-7
D: NA
V: TRBV20-1
size: NA

CDR3: CSARDRGSRGYTF
DNA: TGCAGTGCTCGGGACAGGGGGTCACGAGGCTACACCTTC
J: TRBJ1-2
D: TRBD1
V: TRBV20-1
size: NA

CDR3: CASSPLRGEETQYF
DNA: TGCGCCAGCAGTCCCCTCCGGGGGGAAGAGACCCAGTACTTC
J: TRBJ2-5
D: TRBD2
V: TRBV5-1
size: NA

CDR3: CASRPLAGPTDTQYF
DNA: TGTGCCAGCAGACCCCTAGCGGGGCCCACAGATACGCAGTATTTT
J: TRBJ2-3
D: TRBD2
V: TRBV12-3/TRBV12-4
size: NA

CDR3: CASNPGQGHSYEQYF
DNA: TGTGCCAGCAACCCGGGACAGGGGCACTCCTACGAGCAGTACTTC
J: TRBJ2-7
D: TRBD1
V: TRBV7-9
size: few

CDR3: CASSYSKVTAVRNGYTF
DNA: TGTGCCAGCAGTTACTCTAAAGTTACCGCCGTGAGGAATGGCTACACCTTC
J: TRBJ1-2
D: NA
V: TRBV6-5
size: many

CDR3: CASSQGGTDYGYTF
DNA: TGTGCCAGCAGCCAAGGAGGGACAGACTATGGCTACACCTTC
J: TRBJ1-2
D: TRBD1
V: TRBV4-2
size: few

CDR3: CATSRVRGGEGANVLTF
DNA: TGTGCCACCAGCAGAGTTCGGGGGGGGGAAGGGGCCAACGTCCTGACTTTC
J: TRBJ2-6
D: TRBD2
V: TRBV15
size: NA

CDR3: CASRPRTGRNTEAFF
DNA: TGTGCCAGCAGACCCAGGACAGGACGGAACACTGAAGCTTTCTTT
J: TRBJ1-1
D: TRBD1
V: TRBV27
size: NA

CDR3: CASSEFSGANVLTF
DNA: TGTGCCAGCAGTGAATTCTCTGGGGCCAACGTCCTGACTTTC
J: TRBJ2-6
D: NA
V: TRBV25-1
size: NA

CDR3: CASSPPVRGVVTGELFF
DNA: TGTGCCAGCTCACCACCTGTTCGGGGGGTCGTCACCGGGGAGCTGTTTTTT
J: TRBJ2-2
D: TRBD2
V: TRBV18
size: medium-sized

CDR3: CASSYNPGVYEQYF
DNA: TGTGCCAGCAGTTACAATCCGGGTGTCTACGAGCAGTACTTC
J: TRBJ2-7
D: NA
V: TRBV6-5
size: NA

CDR3: CASSLRPRQGTYEQYF
DNA: TGTGCCAGCAGCTTAAGGCCCCGACAGGGAACCTACGAGCAGTACTTC
J: TRBJ2-7
D: TRBD1
V: TRBV5-5
size: NA

CDR3: CASSLASSYEQYF
DNA: TGCGCCAGCAGCTTGGCTAGTTCCTACGAGCAGTACTTC
J: TRBJ2-7
D: NA
V: TRBV5-1
size: few

CDR3: CASSSTTRVWEQYF
DNA: TGTGCCAGCAGCAGCACGACTAGAGTGTGGGAGCAGTACTTC
J: TRBJ2-7
D: NA
V: TRBV7-9
size: NA

CDR3: CASKNSGDGTEAFF
DNA: TGTGCCAGCAAAAATTCAGGGGATGGGACTGAAGCTTTCTTT
J: TRBJ1-1
D: NA
V: TRBV6-6
size: once

CDR3: CASSSGLAYNEQFF
DNA: TGCGCCAGCAGCTCGGGACTAGCCTACAATGAGCAGTTCTTC
J: TRBJ2-1
D: TRBD2
V: TRBV5-1
size: once

CDR3: CSAKGQGVTGELFF
DNA: TGCAGTGCTAAAGGACAGGGAGTCACCGGGGAGCTGTTTTTT
J: TRBJ2-2
D: TRBD1
V: TRBV20-1
size: medium-sized

CDR3: CASSRTSGSNTGELFF
DNA: TGTGCCAGCTCACGGACTAGCGGGTCGAACACCGGGGAGCTGTTTTTT
J: TRBJ2-2
D: TRBD2
V: TRBV18
size: NA

CDR3: CASSLDSYNEQFF
DNA: TGTGCCAGCAGTTTGGATTCCTACAATGAGCAGTTCTTC
J: TRBJ2-1
D: NA
V: TRBV5-4
size: NA